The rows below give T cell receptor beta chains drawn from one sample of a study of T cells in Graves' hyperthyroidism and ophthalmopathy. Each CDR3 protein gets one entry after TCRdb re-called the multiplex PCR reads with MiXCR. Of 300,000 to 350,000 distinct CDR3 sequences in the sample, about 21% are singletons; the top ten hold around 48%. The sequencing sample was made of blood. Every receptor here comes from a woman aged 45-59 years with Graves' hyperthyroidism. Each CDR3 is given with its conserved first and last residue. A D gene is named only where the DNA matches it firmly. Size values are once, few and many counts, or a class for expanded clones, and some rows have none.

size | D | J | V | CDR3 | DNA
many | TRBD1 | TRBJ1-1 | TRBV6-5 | CASSYLNRGGTEAFF | TGTGCCAGCAGTTACCTAAACAGGGGAGGGACTGAAGCTTTCTTT
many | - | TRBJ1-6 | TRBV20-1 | CSVYRTDNSPLHF | TGCAGTGTTTACCGGACAGACAATTCACCCCTCCACTTT
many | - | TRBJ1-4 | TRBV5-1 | CASSLRGRGTNEKLFF | TGCGCCAGCAGCTTGAGGGGCAGAGGGACTAATGAAAAACTGTTTTTT
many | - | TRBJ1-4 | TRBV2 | CASSETEVNEKLFF | TGTGCCAGCAGTGAAACAGAGGTTAATGAAAAACTGTTTTTT
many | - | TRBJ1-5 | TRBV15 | CATSRGIGGTSNQPQHF | TGTGCCACCAGCAGAGGGATTGGGGGCACAAGCAATCAGCCCCAGCATTTT
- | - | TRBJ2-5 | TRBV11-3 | CASSLGVSLQETQYF | TGTGCCAGCAGCTTAGGAGTGTCTTTACAAGAGACCCAGTACTTC
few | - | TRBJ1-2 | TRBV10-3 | CAISGSVLYGYTF | TGTGCCATCAGTGGATCCGTCCTCTATGGCTACACCTTC
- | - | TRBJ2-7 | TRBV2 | CASSGTHYEQYF | TGTGCCAGCAGTGGGACCCACTACGAGCAGTACTTC
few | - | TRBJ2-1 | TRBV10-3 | CAISESSTRGSNEQFF | TGTGCCATCAGTGAGTCGAGCACCCGGGGGTCCAATGAGCAGTTCTTC
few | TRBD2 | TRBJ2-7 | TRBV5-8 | CASSAQTSINYEQYF | TGTGCCAGCAGCGCCCAGACTAGCATCAACTACGAGCAGTACTTC
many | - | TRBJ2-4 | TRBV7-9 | CASSHPSEVIQYF | TGTGCCAGCAGCCACCCCTCGGAGGTCATTCAGTACTTC
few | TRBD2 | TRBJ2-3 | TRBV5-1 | CASSDGLASPDTQYF | TGCGCCAGCAGCGACGGACTAGCGAGCCCAGATACGCAGTATTTT
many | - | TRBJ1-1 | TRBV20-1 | CSARGGGINTEAFF | TGCAGTGCTAGAGGGGGAGGGATAAACACTGAAGCTTTCTTT
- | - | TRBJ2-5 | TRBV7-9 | CASSLADRGSQETQYF | TGTGCCAGCAGCTTAGCGGATAGGGGATCCCAAGAGACCCAGTACTTC
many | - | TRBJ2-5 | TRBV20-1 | CSAMGTSARETQYF | TGCAGTGCTATGGGTACTAGTGCAAGAGAGACCCAGTACTTC
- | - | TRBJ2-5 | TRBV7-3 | CASSLRGRGEETQYF | TGTGCCAGCAGCTTAAGGGGCAGGGGGGAAGAGACCCAGTACTTC
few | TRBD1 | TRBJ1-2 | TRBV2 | CASSPIQGIGYTF | TGTGCCAGCAGTCCAATACAGGGGATTGGCTACACCTTC
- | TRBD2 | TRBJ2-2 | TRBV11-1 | CASSEGTSGTGELFF | TGTGCCAGCAGCGAGGGGACTAGCGGCACCGGGGAGCTGTTTTTT
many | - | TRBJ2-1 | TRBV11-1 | CASSLTDVNNEQFF | TGTGCCAGCAGCTTAACCGACGTAAACAATGAGCAGTTCTTC
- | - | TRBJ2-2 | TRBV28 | CASSLQVNTGELFF | TGTGCCAGCAGTTTACAGGTGAACACCGGGGAGCTGTTTTTT
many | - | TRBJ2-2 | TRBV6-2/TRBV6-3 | CASSSQGVRELFF | TGTGCCAGCAGCTCCCAGGGTGTGAGGGAGCTGTTTTTT
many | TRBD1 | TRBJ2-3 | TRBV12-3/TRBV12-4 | CASSSRQGSTDTQYF | TGTGCCAGCAGTTCGAGACAGGGGAGCACAGATACGCAGTATTTT
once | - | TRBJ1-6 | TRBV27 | CASSLSDAISYNSPLHF | TGTGCCAGCAGTTTATCGGACGCCATCTCCTATAATTCACCCCTCCACTTT
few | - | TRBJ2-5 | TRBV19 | CASSKDTVPGETQYF | TGTGCCAGTAGTAAGGACACCGTCCCCGGGGAGACCCAGTACTTC
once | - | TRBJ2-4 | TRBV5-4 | CASSLEGSKNIQYF | TGTGCCAGCAGCTTGGAGGGGAGCAAAAACATTCAGTACTTC
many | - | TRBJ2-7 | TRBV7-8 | CASSFRRVQDEQYF | TGTGCCAGCAGCTTTCGTAGGGTTCAAGACGAGCAGTACTTC
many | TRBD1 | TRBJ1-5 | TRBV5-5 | CASSRGTGSNQPQHF | TGTGCCAGCAGCCGAGGGACAGGGAGCAATCAGCCCCAGCATTTT
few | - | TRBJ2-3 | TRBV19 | CASSIRPGMDTDTQYF | TGTGCCAGTAGTATCCGTCCCGGGATGGACACAGATACGCAGTATTTT
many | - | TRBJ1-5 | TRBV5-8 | CASSSVGRGNQPQHF | TGTGCCAGCAGCTCGGTAGGGAGGGGCAATCAGCCCCAGCATTTT
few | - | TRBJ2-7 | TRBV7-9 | CASSLEGAHEQYF | TGTGCCAGCAGCTTAGAAGGGGCCCACGAGCAGTACTTC
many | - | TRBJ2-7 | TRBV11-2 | CASKTRLGGYEQYF | TGTGCCAGCAAGACCCGACTAGGGGGCTACGAGCAGTACTTC
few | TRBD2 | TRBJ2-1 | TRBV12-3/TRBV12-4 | CASSPPGLEQFF | TGTGCCAGCAGTCCCCCGGGACTAGAGCAGTTCTTC
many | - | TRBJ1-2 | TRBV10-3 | CAINGASGYTF | TGTGCCATCAATGGGGCGTCTGGCTACACCTTC
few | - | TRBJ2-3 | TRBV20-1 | CSASLGAGTDTQYF | TGCAGTGCTAGTCTAGGGGCGGGCACAGATACGCAGTATTTT
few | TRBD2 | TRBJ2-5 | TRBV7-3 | CATSRGLAYETQYF | TGTGCCACCAGCAGGGGACTAGCATACGAGACCCAGTACTTC